This is a list of T cell receptor beta chains from one sample in a study of T-cell reconstitution after alpha-beta-depleted transplantation in children. One entry per CDR3 protein, called by TCRdb with MiXCR from the PCR reads. The data show about 980,000 distinct CDR3 sequences, roughly 29% seen once. This material consisted of PBMCs, mostly from graft donor cells, taken 360 days after TCRalphabeta/CD19-depleted stem cell transplant. The receptor source for this set is a boy in the first two years of life who had a stem cell transplant for SCID, so the T cells may come from the graft donor. CDR3s include the opening cysteine and the closing phenylalanine or tryptophan. A D gene is named only where the DNA matches it firmly. Expanded clones get a size class; other rows say once, few or many, or leave the size out.

j_call clone_size d_call v_call cdr3_aa cdr3_nt
TRBJ2-1 . TRBD2 TRBV7-9 CASSFPIRAGVGNEQFF TGTGCCAGCAGCTTCCCTATCAGAGCGGGGGTGGGAAATGAGCAGTTCTTC
TRBJ1-5 few . TRBV11-1 CASSFGVNQPQHF TGTGCCAGCAGCTTCGGGGTCAATCAGCCCCAGCATTTT
TRBJ1-1 . TRBD1 TRBV12-3/TRBV12-4 CASSLEAGGHTEAFF TGTGCCAGCAGTTTAGAGGCAGGGGGCCACACTGAAGCTTTCTTT
TRBJ2-3 . TRBD2 TRBV20-1 CSAPPTRGGFTDTQYF TGCAGTGCTCCTCCTACGCGGGGGGGGTTCACAGATACGCAGTATTTT
TRBJ2-5 . . TRBV7-7 CASSLGQDSLETQYF TGTGCCAGCAGCTTAGGCCAAGACAGTTTAGAGACCCAGTACTTC
TRBJ1-2 . TRBD1 TRBV4-2 CASSPQGYDYGYTF TGTGCCAGCAGCCCACAGGGGTACGACTATGGCTACACCTTC
TRBJ2-2 few . TRBV7-2 CASTDMPRNTGELFF TGTGCCAGCACCGACATGCCCAGAAACACCGGGGAGCTGTTTTTT
TRBJ2-7 few TRBD2 TRBV7-8 CASSRVRTSPFYEQYF TGTGCCAGCAGCCGCGTCCGGACTAGCCCATTCTACGAGCAGTACTTC
TRBJ2-7 . TRBD1 TRBV5-1 CASSWYRGPYEQYF TGCGCCAGCAGCTGGTACAGGGGTCCCTACGAGCAGTACTTC
TRBJ1-2 few . TRBV15 CATSRDDIYGYTF TGTGCCACCAGCAGAGACGACATCTATGGCTACACCTTC
TRBJ2-7 . . TRBV4-3 CASSQDPGGTYEQYF TGCGCCAGCAGCCAAGATCCCGGTGGAACCTACGAGCAGTACTTC
TRBJ2-2 . . TRBV20-1 CSARVWDPAGELFF TGCAGTGCTAGAGTATGGGACCCCGCCGGGGAGCTGTTTTTT
TRBJ2-7 few TRBD2 TRBV27 CASSFKPSGASSYEQYF TGTGCCAGCAGTTTCAAACCCAGCGGGGCGAGCTCCTACGAGCAGTACTTC
TRBJ1-6 . . TRBV4-3 CASSQEAHSPSYNSPLHF TGCGCCAGCAGCCAAGAAGCCCACAGCCCCTCCTATAATTCACCCCTCCACTTT